Reported below is one TCR beta chain. The source of the sample is a study of T cell changes during pregnancy in multiple sclerosis. Here immunoSEQ multiplex PCR was the method, and the copy in TCRdb shows in-frame clones only, minus some. The sample holds some 20,000 clones, over 75% seen once. Trimming at V came to 0 bases and at J to 2 bases, leaving 7 bases not matched to a gene. CDR3 size: 15 residues. Germline CDR1 reads GTSNPN; CDR2 reads SVGIG (reference sequence). This clonotype was obtained from a female donor in good health, enrolled as a control in a pregnancy study. The rearrangement uses TRBV30 and TRBJ2-7; 7 nucleotides match TRBD1. The material sequenced was CD8+ T cells from peripheral blood mononuclear cells, taken after pregnancy. In nucleotides, the CDR3 is TGTGCCTGGAGTGTATCACCGGGACAGACCTACGAGCAGTACTTC. It encodes CAWSVSPGQTYEQYF.